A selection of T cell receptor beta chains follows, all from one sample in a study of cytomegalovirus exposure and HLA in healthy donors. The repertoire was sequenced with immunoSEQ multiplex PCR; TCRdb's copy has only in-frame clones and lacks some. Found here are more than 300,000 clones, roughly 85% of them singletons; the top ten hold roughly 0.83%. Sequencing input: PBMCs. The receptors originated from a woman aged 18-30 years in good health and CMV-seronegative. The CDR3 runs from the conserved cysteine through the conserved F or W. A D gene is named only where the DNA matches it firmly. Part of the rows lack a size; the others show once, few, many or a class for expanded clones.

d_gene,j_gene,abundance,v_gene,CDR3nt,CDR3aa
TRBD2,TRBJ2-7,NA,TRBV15,TGTGCCACCAGCAGAACTAGCGGATCCTACGAGCAGTACTTC,CATSRTSGSYEQYF
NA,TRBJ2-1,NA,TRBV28,TGTGCCAGCAGTCTTCCGGGACTCAGCTCCTACAATGAGCAGTTCTTC,CASSLPGLSSYNEQFF
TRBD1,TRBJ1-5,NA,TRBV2,TGTGCCAGCACTGACAGGACAGGGGGAGGCAATCAGCCCCAGCATTTT,CASTDRTGGGNQPQHF
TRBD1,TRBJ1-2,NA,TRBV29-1,TGCAGCGTACCTACAACTGACAGGGATGGCTACACCTTC,CSVPTTDRDGYTF
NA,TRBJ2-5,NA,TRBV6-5,TGTGCCAGCAGTTACTCCCCCAGTCAAGAGACCCAGTACTTC,CASSYSPSQETQYF
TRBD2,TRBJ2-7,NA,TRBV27,TGTGCCAGCAGTTTATCTTGGGCTAGCGGCGAGCAGTACTTC,CASSLSWASGEQYF
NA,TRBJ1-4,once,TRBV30,TGTGCCTGGAGTGTACGGGGGGGAGGCGAAAAACTGTTTTTT,CAWSVRGGGEKLFF
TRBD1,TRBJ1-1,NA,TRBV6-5,TGTGCCAGCAGTTACGGGCAGGGGGCAGGCACTGAAGCTTTCTTT,CASSYGQGAGTEAFF
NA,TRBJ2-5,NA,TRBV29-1,TGCAGCGTCCTACGGGAGACCCAGTACTTC,CSVLRETQYF
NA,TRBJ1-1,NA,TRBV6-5,TGTGCCAGCAGTCCAAGCCTGAACACTGAAGCTTTCTTT,CASSPSLNTEAFF
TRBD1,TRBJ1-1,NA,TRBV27,TGTGCCAGCAGTTTAATCCAGGGGGCGTTGAACACTGAAGCTTTCTTT,CASSLIQGALNTEAFF